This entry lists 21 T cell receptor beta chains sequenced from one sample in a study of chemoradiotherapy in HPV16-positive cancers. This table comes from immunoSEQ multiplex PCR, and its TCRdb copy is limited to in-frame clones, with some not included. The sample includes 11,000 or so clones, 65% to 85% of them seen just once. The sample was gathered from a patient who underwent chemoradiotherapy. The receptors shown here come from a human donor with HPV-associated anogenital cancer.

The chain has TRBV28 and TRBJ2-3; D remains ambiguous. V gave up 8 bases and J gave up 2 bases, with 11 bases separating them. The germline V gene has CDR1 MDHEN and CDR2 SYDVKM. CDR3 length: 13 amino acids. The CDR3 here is CASLKDSTDTQYF. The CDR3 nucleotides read TGTGCCAGCCTTAAGGATTCCACAGATACGCAGTATTTT.

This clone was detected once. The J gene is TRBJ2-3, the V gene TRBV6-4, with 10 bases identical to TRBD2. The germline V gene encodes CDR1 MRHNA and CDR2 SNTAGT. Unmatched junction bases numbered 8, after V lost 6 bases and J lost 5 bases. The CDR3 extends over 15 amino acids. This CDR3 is CASSLAGEGIDTQYF. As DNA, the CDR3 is TGTGCCAGCAGCCTAGCGGGAGAAGGCATAGATACGCAGTATTTT.

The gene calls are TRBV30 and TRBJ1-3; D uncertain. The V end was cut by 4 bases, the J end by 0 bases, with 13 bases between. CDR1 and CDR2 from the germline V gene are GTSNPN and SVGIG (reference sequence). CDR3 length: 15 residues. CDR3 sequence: CAWMRDNYSGNTIYF. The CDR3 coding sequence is TGTGCCTGGATGCGAGACAATTACTCTGGAAACACCATATATTTT.

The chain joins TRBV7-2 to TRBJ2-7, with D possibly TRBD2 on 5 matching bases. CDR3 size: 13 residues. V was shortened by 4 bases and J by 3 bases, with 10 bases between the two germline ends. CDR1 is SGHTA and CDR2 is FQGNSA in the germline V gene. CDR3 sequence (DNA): TGTGCCAGCAGCTCCGGACGGGGCTACGAGCAGTACTTC. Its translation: CASSSGRGYEQYF.

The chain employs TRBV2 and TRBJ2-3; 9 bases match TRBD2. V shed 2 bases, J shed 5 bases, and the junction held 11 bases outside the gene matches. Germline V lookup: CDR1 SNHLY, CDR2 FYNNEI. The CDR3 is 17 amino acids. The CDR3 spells CASSELFSGSSEDTQYF. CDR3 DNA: TGTGCCAGCAGTGAACTGTTTAGCGGGAGTTCCGAAGATACGCAGTATTTT.

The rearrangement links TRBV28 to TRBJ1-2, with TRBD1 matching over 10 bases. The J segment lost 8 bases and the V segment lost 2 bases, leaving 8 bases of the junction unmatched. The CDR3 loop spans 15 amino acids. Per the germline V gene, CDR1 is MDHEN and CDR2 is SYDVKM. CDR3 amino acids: CASSLPPGQGFGYTF. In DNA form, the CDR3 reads TGTGCCAGCAGTTTACCCCCGGGACAGGGGTTCGGCTACACCTTC.

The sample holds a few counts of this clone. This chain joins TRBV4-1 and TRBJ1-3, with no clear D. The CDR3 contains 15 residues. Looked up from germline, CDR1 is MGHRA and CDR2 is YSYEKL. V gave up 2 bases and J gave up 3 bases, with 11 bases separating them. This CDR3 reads CASSQPGKSGNTIYF. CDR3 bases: TGCGCCAGCAGCCAACCCGGGAAAAGTGGAAACACCATATATTTT.

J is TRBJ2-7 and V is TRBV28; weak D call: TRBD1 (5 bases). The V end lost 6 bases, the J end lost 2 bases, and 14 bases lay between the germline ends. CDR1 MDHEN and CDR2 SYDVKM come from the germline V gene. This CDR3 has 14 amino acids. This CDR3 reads CASRTFDRTYEQYF. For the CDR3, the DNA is TGTGCCAGCAGGACCTTCGACAGAACCTACGAGCAGTACTTC. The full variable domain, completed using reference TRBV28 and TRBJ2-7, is DVKVTQSSRYLVKRTGEKVFLECVQDMDHENMFWYRQDPGLGLRLIYFSYDVKMKEKGDIPEGYSVSREKKERFSLILESASTNQTSMYLCASRTFDRTYEQYFGPGTRLTVT.

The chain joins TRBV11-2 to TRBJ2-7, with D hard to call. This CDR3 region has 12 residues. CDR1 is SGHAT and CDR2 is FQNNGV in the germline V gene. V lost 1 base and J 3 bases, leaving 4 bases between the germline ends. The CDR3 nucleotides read TGTGCCAGCAGCTTAGGGGACTACGAGCAGTACTTC. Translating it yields CASSLGDYEQYF.

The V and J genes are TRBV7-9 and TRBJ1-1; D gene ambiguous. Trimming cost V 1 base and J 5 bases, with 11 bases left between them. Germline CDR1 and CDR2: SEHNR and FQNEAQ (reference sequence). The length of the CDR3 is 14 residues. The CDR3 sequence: CASSLESTSTEAFF. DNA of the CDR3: TGTGCCAGCAGCTTAGAATCGACGAGTACTGAAGCTTTCTTT.

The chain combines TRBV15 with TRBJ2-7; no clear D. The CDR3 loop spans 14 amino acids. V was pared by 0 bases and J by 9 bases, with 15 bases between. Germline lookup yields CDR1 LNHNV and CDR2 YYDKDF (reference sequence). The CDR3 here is CATSRDLELSAQYF. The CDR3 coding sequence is TGTGCCACCAGCAGAGATTTGGAGTTAAGCGCGCAGTACTTC.

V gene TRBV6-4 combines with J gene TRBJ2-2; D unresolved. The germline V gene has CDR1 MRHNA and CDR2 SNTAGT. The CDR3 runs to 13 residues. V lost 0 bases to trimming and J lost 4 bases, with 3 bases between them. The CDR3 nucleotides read TGTGCCAGCAGTGACTCGGGCACCGGGGAGCTGTTTTTT. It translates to CASSDSGTGELFF.

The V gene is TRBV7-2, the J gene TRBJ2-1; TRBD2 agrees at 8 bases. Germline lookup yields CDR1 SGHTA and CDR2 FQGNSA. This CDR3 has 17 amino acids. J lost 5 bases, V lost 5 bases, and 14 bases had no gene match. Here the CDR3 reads CASSPKASGLRDNEQFF. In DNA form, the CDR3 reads TGTGCCAGCAGCCCTAAGGCTAGCGGGTTAAGGGACAATGAGCAGTTCTTC.

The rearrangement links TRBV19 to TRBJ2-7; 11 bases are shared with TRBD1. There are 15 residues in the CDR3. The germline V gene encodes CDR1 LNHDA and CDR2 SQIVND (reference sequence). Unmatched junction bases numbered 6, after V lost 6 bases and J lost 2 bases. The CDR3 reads CASSQDRGRTYEQYF. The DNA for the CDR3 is TGTGCCAGTAGCCAGGACAGGGGGCGAACCTACGAGCAGTACTTC.

CDR3 sequence reads: CSVDSGSGETQYF. CDR3 in DNA: TGCAGCGTTGATAGCGGGAGCGGAGAGACCCAGTACTTC. The chain has TRBV29-1 and TRBJ2-5; 9 bases are a match to TRBD2. The V gene's germline CDR1 is SQVTM and CDR2 ANQGSEA. The CDR3 extends over 13 amino acids. After removal of 3 bases from V and 4 bases from J, the junction contained 3 bases not matched to a gene.

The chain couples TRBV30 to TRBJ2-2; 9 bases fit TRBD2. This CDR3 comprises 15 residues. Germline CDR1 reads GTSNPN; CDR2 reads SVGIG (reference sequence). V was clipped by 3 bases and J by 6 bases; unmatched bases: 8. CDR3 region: CAWRPPGLAPGELFF. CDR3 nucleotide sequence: TGTGCCTGGAGACCACCGGGACTAGCACCCGGGGAGCTGTTTTTT.

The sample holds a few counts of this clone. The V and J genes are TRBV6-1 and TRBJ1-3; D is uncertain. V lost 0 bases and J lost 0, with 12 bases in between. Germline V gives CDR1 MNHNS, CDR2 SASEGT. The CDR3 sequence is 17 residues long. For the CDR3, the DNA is TGTGCCAGCAGTGAAGCACTGGGGTTTGGCTCTGGAAACACCATATATTTT. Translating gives CASSEALGFGSGNTIYF.

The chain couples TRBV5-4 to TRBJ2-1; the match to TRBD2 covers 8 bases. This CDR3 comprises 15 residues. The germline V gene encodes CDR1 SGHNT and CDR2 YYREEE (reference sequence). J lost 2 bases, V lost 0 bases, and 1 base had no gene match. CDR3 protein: CASSLEREPYNEQFF. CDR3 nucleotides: TGTGCCAGCAGCTTGGAGCGGGAGCCCTACAATGAGCAGTTCTTC.

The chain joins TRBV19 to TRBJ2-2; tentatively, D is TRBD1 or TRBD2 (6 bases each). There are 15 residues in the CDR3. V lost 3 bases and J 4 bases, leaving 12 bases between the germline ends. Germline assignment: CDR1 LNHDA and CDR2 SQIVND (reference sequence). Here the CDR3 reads CASSIVWGATGELFF. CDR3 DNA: TGTGCCAGTAGTATTGTCTGGGGGGCCACCGGGGAGCTGTTTTTT.

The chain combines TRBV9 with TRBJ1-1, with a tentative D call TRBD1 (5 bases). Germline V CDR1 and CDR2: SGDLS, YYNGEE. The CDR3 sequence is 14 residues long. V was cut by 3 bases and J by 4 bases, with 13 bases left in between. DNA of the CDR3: TGTGCCAGCAGCGAGGGACTCCCGGGCACTGAAGCTTTCTTT. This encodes CASSEGLPGTEAFF.

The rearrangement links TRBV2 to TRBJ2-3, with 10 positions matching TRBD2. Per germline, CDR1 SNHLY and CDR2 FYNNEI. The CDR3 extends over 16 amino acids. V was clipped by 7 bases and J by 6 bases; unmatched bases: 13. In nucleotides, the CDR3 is TGTGCCAGCAAAAAGGCGGCTAGCGGGAGTCCCGATACGCAGTATTTT. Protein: CASKKAASGSPDTQYF.